These T cell receptor beta chains were read from a single sample in a study of T cell responses to AZD1222 COVID-19 vaccine. Sequencing was performed with immunoSEQ multiplex PCR; in TCRdb, only in-frame clones are kept and a portion is missing. The sample has more than 95,000 clones, over 70% seen once; the top ten hold about 8.7%. The sequences come from peripheral blood, collected on day 0 of AZD1222 vaccination. These receptors all stem from an adult in good health. The CDR3 runs from the conserved cysteine through the conserved F or W. Fields, in order: V gene, clone size, D gene, J gene, CDR3 DNA, CDR3 protein. A D gene is named only where the DNA matches it firmly. Clone size is not always given. Where it is, it says once, few, many or a class for expanded clones.

>TRBV29-1|.|.|TRBJ1-4
TGCAGCGTTTCGACAGCAACTAATGAAAAACTGTTTTTT
CSVSTATNEKLFF
>TRBV11-2|.|.|TRBJ2-1
TGTGCCAGCAGCTTAGGAGGGAGCTCCTACAATGAGCAGTTCTTC
CASSLGGSSYNEQFF
>TRBV15|.|TRBD1|TRBJ2-7
TGTGCCACCAGCAGTTCCGCCGGGGACAGCGACTTC
CATSSSAGDSDF
>TRBV2|.|TRBD2|TRBJ2-7
TGTGCCAGCAGTGAATACAGGGCGGGAGGGCCCAGGGAGCAGTACTTC
CASSEYRAGGPREQYF
>TRBV14|.|.|TRBJ2-1
TGTGCCAGCAGCCAAGGCCTAGTTGGGTACAATGAGCAGTTCTTC
CASSQGLVGYNEQFF
>TRBV6-5|.|TRBD1|TRBJ2-2
TGTGCCAGCAGACAGGGGCTGGCCGGGGAGCTGTTTTTT
CASRQGLAGELFF
>TRBV3-1/TRBV3-2|once|.|TRBJ1-4
TGTGCCAGCAGCCATACCATCGGAGGGGGAGGAGAAAAACTGTTTTTT
CASSHTIGGGGEKLFF
>TRBV28|.|TRBD1|TRBJ2-3
TGTGCCAGCAGTCCCGGGACAGGGGACACAGATACGCAGTATTTT
CASSPGTGDTDTQYF
>TRBV30|.|.|TRBJ1-6
TGTGCCCTAAATCGGGGCTCCAGCTCCTATAATTCACCCCTCCACTTT
CALNRGSSSYNSPLHF
>TRBV2|few|TRBD2|TRBJ2-7
TGTGCCAGCAGGGGGACTAGGGCCTACGAGCAGTACTTC
CASRGTRAYEQYF
>TRBV5-4|.|.|TRBJ1-2
TGTGCCAGCAGCAGTGCCGGGACTCAATTAGGGGGCTACACCTTC
CASSSAGTQLGGYTF